This T cell receptor beta chain was sequenced in a study of response to subunit inactivated influenza vaccine. Whole-study results and caveats: The authors offered the suggestion that each seasonal influenza vaccination recruits few new T cells.

A note on this clonotype: Its antigen is not identified.

TCRdb re-called the RT-PCR reads through MiXCR, storing one row per CDR3 protein. The sample consists of hundreds of thousands of distinct CDR3 sequences, under 20% of them appearing once. This clonotype was obtained from a man aged 50-59 years who received an inactivated influenza vaccine. Specimen: PBMCs from blood, collected approximately 5 days after vaccination.

CDR3 region: CAISGQDSSNEQFF. Written as DNA, the CDR3 is TGTGCCATCAGTGGCCAAGATTCGAGCAATGAGCAGTTCTTC. The chain carries TRBV10-3 and TRBJ2-1; D call uncertain. From germline, CDR1 is ENHRY and CDR2 SYGVKD. This CDR3 region has 14 residues. V lost 4 bases to trimming and J lost 6 bases, with 13 bases between them.